This T cell receptor beta chain originates from a study of T cell changes during pregnancy in multiple sclerosis. The method was immunoSEQ multiplex PCR; TCRdb's version includes in-frame clones alone and lacks a portion of them. The sample contains 30,000 to 40,000 clones, 90% of which appear only once. The CDR3 length is 14 residues. With V trimmed by 3 bases and J by 7 bases, 8 bases remained unmatched. Germline-derived CDR1 and CDR2 are MNHNS and SASEGT. The source was CD4+ T cells from peripheral blood mononuclear cells, collected in the second trimester of pregnancy. The sequence was collected from a female donor with multiple sclerosis, enrolled in a pregnancy study. V and J are TRBV6-1 and TRBJ1-1; TRBD1 matches at 7 bases. In DNA, the CDR3 is TGTGCCAGCAGTGACAGGGGGAATGGTGATGAAGCTTTCTTT. Protein: CASSDRGNGDEAFF.